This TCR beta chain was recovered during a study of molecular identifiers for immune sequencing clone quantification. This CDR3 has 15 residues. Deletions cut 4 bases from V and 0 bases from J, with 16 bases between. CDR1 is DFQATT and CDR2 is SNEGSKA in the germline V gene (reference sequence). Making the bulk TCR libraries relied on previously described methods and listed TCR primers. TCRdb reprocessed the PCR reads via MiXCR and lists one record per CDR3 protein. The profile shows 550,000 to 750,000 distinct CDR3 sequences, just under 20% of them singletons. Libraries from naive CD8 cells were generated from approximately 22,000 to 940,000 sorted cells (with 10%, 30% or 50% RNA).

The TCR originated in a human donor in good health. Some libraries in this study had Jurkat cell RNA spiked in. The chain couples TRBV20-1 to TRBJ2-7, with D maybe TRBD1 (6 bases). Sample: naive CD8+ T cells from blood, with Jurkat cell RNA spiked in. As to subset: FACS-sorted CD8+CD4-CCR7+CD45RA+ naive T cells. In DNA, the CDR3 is TGCAGTGCTACTAACCTACAGGGTAACTCCTACGAGCAGTACTTC. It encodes CSATNLQGNSYEQYF.